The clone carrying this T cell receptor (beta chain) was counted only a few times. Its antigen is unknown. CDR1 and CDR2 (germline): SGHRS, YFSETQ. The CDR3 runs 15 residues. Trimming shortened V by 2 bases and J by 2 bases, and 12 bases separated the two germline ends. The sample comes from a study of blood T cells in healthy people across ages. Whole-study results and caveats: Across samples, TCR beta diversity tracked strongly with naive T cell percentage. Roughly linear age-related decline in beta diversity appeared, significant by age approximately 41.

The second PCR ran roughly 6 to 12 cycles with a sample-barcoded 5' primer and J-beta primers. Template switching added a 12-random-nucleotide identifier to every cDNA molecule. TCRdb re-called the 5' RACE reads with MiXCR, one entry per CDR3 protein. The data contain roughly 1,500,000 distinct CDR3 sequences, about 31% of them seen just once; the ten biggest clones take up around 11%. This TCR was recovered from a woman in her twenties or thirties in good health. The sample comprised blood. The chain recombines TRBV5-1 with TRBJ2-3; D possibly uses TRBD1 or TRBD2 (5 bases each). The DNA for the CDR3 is TGCGCCAGCAGCTTAACAGAGGGGCACACAGATACGCAGTATTTT. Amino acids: CASSLTEGHTDTQYF.